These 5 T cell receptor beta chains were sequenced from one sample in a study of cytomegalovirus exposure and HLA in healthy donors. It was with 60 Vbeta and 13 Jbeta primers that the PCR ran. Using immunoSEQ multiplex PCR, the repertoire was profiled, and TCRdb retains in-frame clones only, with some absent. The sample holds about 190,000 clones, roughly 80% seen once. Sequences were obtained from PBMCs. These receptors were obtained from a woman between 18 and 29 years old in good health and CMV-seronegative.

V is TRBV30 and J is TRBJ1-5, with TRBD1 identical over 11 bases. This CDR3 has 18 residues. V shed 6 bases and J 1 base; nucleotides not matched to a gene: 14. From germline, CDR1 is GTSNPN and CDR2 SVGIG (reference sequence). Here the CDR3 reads CACGAGQGGGTSNQPQHF. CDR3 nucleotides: TGTGCCTGCGGGGCGGGACAGGGGGGGGGTACGAGCAATCAGCCCCAGCATTTT.

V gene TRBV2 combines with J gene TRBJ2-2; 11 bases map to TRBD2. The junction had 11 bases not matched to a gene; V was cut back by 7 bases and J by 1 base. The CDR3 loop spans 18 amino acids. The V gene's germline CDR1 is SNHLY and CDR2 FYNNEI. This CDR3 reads CASIKWLAGGLNTGELFF. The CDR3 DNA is TGTGCCAGCATAAAATGGCTAGCGGGGGGCCTGAACACCGGGGAGCTGTTTTTT.

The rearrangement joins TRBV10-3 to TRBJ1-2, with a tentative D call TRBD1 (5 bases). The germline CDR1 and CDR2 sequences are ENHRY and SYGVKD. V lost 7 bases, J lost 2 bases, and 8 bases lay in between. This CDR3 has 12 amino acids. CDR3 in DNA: TGTGCCATCACCCCAGGGAACTATGGCTACACCTTC. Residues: CAITPGNYGYTF.

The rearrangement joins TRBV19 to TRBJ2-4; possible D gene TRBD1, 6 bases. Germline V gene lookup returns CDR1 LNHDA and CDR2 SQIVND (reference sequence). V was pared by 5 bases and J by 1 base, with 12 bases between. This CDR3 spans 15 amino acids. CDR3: CASSVAGVAKNIQYF. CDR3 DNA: TGTGCCAGTAGTGTAGCAGGGGTGGCCAAAAACATTCAGTACTTC.

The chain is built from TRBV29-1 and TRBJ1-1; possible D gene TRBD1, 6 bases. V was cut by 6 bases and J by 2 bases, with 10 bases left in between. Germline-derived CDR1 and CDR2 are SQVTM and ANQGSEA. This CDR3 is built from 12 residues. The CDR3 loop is CSVGTRNTEAFF. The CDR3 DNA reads TGCAGCGTAGGGACAAGAAACACTGAAGCTTTCTTT.